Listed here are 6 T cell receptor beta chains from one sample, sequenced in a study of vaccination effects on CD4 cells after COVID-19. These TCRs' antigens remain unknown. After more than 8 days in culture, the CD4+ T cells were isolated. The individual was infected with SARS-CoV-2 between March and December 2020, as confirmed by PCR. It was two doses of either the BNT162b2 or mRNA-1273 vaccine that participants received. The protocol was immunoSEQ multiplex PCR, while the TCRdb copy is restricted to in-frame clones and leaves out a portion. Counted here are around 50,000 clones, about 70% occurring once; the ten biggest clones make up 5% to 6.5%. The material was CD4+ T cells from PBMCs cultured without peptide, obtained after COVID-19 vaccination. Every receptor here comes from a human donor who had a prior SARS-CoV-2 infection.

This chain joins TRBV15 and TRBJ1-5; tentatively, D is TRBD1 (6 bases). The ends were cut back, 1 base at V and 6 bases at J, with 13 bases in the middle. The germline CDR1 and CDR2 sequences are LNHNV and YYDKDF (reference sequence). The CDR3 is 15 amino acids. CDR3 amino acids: CATSRVPGEGQPQHF. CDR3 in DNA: TGTGCCACCAGCAGAGTACCAGGGGAGGGTCAGCCCCAGCATTTT.

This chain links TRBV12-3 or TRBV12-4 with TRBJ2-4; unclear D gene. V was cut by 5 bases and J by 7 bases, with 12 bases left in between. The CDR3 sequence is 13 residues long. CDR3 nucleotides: TGTGCCAGCAGTCCACCCAATCTTAACATTCAGTACTTC. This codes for CASSPPNLNIQYF.

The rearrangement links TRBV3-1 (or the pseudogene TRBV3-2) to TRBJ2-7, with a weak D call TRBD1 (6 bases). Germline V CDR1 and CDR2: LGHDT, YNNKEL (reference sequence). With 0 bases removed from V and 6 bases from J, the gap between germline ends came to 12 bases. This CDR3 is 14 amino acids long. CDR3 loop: CASSQDTGLTEQYF. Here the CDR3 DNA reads TGTGCCAGCAGCCAAGACACAGGGCTAACCGAGCAGTACTTC.

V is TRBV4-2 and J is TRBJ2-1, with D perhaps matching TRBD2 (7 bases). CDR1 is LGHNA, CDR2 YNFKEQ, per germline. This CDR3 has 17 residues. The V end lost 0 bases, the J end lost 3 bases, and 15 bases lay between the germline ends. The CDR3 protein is CASSQDSGGGGYNEQFF. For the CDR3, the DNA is TGTGCCAGCAGCCAAGACTCGGGAGGAGGGGGCTACAATGAGCAGTTCTTC.

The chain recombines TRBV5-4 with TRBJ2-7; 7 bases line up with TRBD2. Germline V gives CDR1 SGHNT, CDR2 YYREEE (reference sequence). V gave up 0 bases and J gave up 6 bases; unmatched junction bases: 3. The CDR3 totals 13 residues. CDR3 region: CASSLVASGEQYF. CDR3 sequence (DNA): TGTGCCAGCAGCTTGGTGGCTAGCGGCGAGCAGTACTTC.

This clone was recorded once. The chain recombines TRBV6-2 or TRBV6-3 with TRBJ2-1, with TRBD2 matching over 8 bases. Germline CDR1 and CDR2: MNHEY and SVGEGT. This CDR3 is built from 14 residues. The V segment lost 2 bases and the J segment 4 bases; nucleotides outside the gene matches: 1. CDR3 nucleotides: TGTGCCAGCAGTTACGGGACTAGATACAATGAGCAGTTCTTC. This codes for CASSYGTRYNEQFF.